This T cell receptor beta chain is from a study of cytotoxic CD8 clonotypes in ibrutinib-treated CLL. Study-level information: Results showed about 24 partial and 2 complete responses; following median around six years, about 15 remained remitted, roughly twelve advanced.

The assay was immunoSEQ multiplex PCR, and TCRdb's table has in-frame clones only and misses some. The sample consists of 130,000 or so clones, around four fifths of them appearing once. This CDR3 is 14 amino acids long. CDR1 is SGHNT, CDR2 YYREEE, per germline (reference sequence). With 4 bases clipped from V and 2 bases from J, the junction kept 3 bases outside the gene matches. The receptor was isolated from a human donor with chronic lymphocytic leukemia. This chain connects TRBV5-4 to TRBJ1-1; 9 nucleotides align to TRBD1. The material was PBMCs, obtained after 24 months of ibrutinib treatment. Here the CDR3 DNA reads TGTGCCAGCAGCCAGACAGGGGGTAACACTGAAGCTTTCTTT. It codes for CASSQTGGNTEAFF.